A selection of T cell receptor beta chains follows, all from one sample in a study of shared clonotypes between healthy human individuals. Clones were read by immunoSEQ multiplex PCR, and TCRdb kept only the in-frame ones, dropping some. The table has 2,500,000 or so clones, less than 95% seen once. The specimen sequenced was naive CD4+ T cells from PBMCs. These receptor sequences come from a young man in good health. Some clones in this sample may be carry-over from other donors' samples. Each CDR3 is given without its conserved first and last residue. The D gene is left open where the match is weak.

ASSGGTGGNQPQH,TRBV7-2,TRBD1,TRBJ1-5
ASSLERGAYEKLF,TRBV5-1,.,TRBJ1-4
ASSLTGLDTGELF,TRBV5-1,.,TRBJ2-2
ASSTGLAGGTDTQY,TRBV5-1,TRBD2,TRBJ2-3
ASSQVFEGQGNQPQH,TRBV14,.,TRBJ1-5
ASSYKETDTQY,TRBV5-4,.,TRBJ2-3
ASNADAVGIMNTEAF,TRBV9,.,TRBJ1-1
ASTRQDTNSPLH,TRBV9,.,TRBJ1-6
ASSDLVARGEKLF,TRBV27,.,TRBJ1-4
ASSWTVGGSYEQY,TRBV7-2,.,TRBJ2-7
ASSLLGTQVVEQF,TRBV7-2,.,TRBJ2-1
ASGLGETQY,TRBV12-5,.,TRBJ2-3
ASSTGTGDEKLF,TRBV7-2,TRBD1,TRBJ1-4
ASSQTGTGLSEQF,TRBV7-6,TRBD1,TRBJ2-1
ASSGLSYEQY,TRBV19,.,TRBJ2-7
ASSDAGMGQPQH,TRBV9,.,TRBJ1-5
ASSGTSGPTYEQY,TRBV7-9,TRBD2,TRBJ2-7
ASSRQSSGTSGNSDTQY,TRBV4-1,TRBD2,TRBJ2-3
ASSFDLPAFAGYT,TRBV5-1,.,TRBJ1-2
ASTYSGGSRPQH,TRBV28,TRBD1,TRBJ1-5
ASSPSGQGLLSSYNEQF,TRBV7-2,TRBD1,TRBJ2-1
ASTSPSQGYGYT,TRBV19,.,TRBJ1-2
ATSRDFGVTDTQY,TRBV15,.,TRBJ2-3
ASSFGSRTANYGYT,TRBV11-1,.,TRBJ1-2
ASSLYTGTSGTGELF,TRBV5-4,TRBD2,TRBJ2-2
ASSSTSGRAGYNEQF,TRBV5-1,TRBD2,TRBJ2-1
ACTGQFEQY,TRBV28,.,TRBJ2-7
ASSPGLAGAADTQY,TRBV6-4,TRBD2,TRBJ2-3
ASSSRQSSTDTQY,TRBV19,.,TRBJ2-3
ASSEGAGNQPQH,TRBV18,TRBD1,TRBJ1-5
ASSLGGATSTDTQY,TRBV5-4,.,TRBJ2-3
AISDTTDTQY,TRBV10-3,.,TRBJ2-3
ASSLGVGGRDNQPQH,TRBV11-2,.,TRBJ1-5
ASTQTGGAPPREQY,TRBV27,TRBD1,TRBJ2-7
ASSEKVHGTQY,TRBV6-1,.,TRBJ2-3
ASKGQGLGGYT,TRBV9,TRBD1,TRBJ1-2
ASSYGQAHEQF,TRBV6-6,.,TRBJ2-1
ASSRGTGDMNEQF,TRBV5-1,.,TRBJ2-1
ASSISVWSKWETQY,TRBV19,.,TRBJ2-5
ASSLGERTGELF,TRBV5-1,.,TRBJ2-2
ASSQVAGGPVYEQY,TRBV4-2,TRBD2,TRBJ2-7
ASSAGTSPEGTQY,TRBV28,.,TRBJ2-5
ACALNSPLH,TRBV30,.,TRBJ1-6
SVRPGGFGRTYEQY,TRBV29-1,TRBD2,TRBJ2-7
SVNTGSPLH,TRBV20-1,.,TRBJ1-6
ASSLGGQPAGQY,TRBV5-4,.,TRBJ2-7
ASSLEGGETQY,TRBV2,.,TRBJ2-5
ASSLETGETQY,TRBV11-3,.,TRBJ2-5
ASSGGTAGNTEAF,TRBV10-1,TRBD1,TRBJ1-1
ASSYSRSLGEKLF,TRBV6-6,.,TRBJ1-4
ASSQSPNEKLF,TRBV5-1,.,TRBJ1-4